The entry below describes one T cell receptor (beta chain). This entry comes from a study of shared clonotypes between healthy human individuals. V lost 3 bases to trimming and J lost 0 bases, with 9 bases between them. The CDR3 runs to 14 residues. Germline lookup yields CDR1 MNHEY and CDR2 SVGAGI. Profiling relied on immunoSEQ multiplex PCR, and the TCRdb table lists in-frame clones only, not all of them. The sample lists hundreds of thousands of clones, approximately 97% occurring once. The chain couples TRBV6-5 to TRBJ2-7, with D unresolved. The receptor's source is a woman between 25 and 40 years old in good health. The sequenced sample consisted of naive CD4+ T cells sorted from blood. Stated subset: CD45RA+ positively selected. CDR3 loop: CASSYSLTSYEQYF. For the CDR3, the DNA is TGTGCCAGCAGTTATTCACTGACCTCCTACGAGCAGTACTTC.